The present T cell receptor (beta chain) was sequenced within a study of T cell responses to AZD1222 COVID-19 vaccine. In the study overall: Second-dose intervals near 4 or 12 weeks were combined.

V gave up 2 bases and J gave up 7 bases, with 4 bases separating them. In germline, CDR1 is SGHTA, CDR2 FQGNSA. This CDR3 comprises 11 residues. Measured with immunoSEQ multiplex PCR; TCRdb has only the in-frame clones, and not every one. This sample has 100,000 to 150,000 clones, with roughly nine tenths found just once. Comments on this clone: Its antigen is currently unknown.

Findings and caveats of the study: Donors were largely white British and mainly female; clonal diversity was possibly underestimated. Vaccination with two AZD1222 doses was followed by a rise in Spike-specific TCR breadth and depth. Regions 160-218 and 743-854 held dominance among vaccine-associated CD4 TCRs, which spanned spike.

The chain is built from TRBV7-2 and TRBJ2-3; D ambiguous. Source: peripheral blood, taken on day 0 of AZD1222 vaccination. This clonotype was obtained from an adult in good health. CDR3 DNA sequence: TGTGCCAGCAGCTTATTAAATACGCAGTATTTT. It yields the protein CASSLLNTQYF.